The rows below give T cell receptor beta chains drawn from one sample of a study of T cells in tumors after PD-1 blockade. Clones were read by immunoSEQ multiplex PCR, and TCRdb kept only the in-frame ones, dropping some. The sample yields about 24,000 clones, about 84% seen once. Sample: PBMCs, taken after anti-PD-1 treatment. The receptors were gathered from a human donor with basal cell carcinoma. Both conserved end residues are part of each CDR3. The D gene is left open where the match is weak. Clone size appears in some rows only: once, few, many, or a class for an expanded clone.

cdr3_aa cdr3_nt cdr3_length v_call d_call j_call clone_size
CASNPGQGAGYGYTF TGTGCCAGTAACCCGGGACAGGGGGCGGGCTATGGCTACACCTTC 15 TRBV19 TRBD1 TRBJ1-2 .
CASSLEARGRFSNQPQHF TGTGCCAGCAGCTTAGAGGCCCGCGGTCGATTTAGCAATCAGCCCCAGCATTTT 18 TRBV7-6 . TRBJ1-5 .
CASSRSRGDSLESEGNTIYF TGTGCCAGCAGCCGTAGCAGGGGGGACAGCCTGGAGAGTGAGGGAAACACCATATATTTT 20 TRBV21-1 . TRBJ1-3 .
CASSLGHPGEGSGYTF TGTGCCAGCAGCTTAGGTCATCCAGGGGAGGGTAGTGGCTACACCTTC 16 TRBV7-9 . TRBJ1-2 .
CASRRQGMADTQYF TGTGCCAGCAGGAGACAGGGGATGGCAGATACGCAGTATTTT 14 TRBV6-5 TRBD1 TRBJ2-3 .
CASSLADGGGTTNEQFF TGCGCCAGCAGCTTGGCCGATGGGGGGGGGACGACCAATGAGCAGTTCTTC 17 TRBV5-1 TRBD2 TRBJ2-1 few
CASSLGSGREETQYF TGTGCCAGCAGCTTAGGGTCCGGCCGGGAAGAGACCCAGTACTTC 15 TRBV7-8 . TRBJ2-5 .
CASSQDGRGGPQETQYF TGTGCCAGCAGCCAAGATGGTAGGGGGGGGCCCCAAGAGACCCAGTACTTC 17 TRBV3-1/TRBV3-2 . TRBJ2-5 .
CASSLTGDARGTEAFF TGTGCCAGCAGCTTGACAGGGGACGCGAGGGGCACTGAAGCTTTCTTT 16 TRBV5-6 TRBD1 TRBJ1-1 .
CASSLRAGIGGQYF TGTGCCAGCTCACTCAGAGCAGGGATTGGAGGGCAGTACTTC 14 TRBV18 . TRBJ2-7 .
CSVGESWGYTF TGCAGCGTTGGCGAATCGTGGGGCTACACCTTC 11 TRBV29-1 . TRBJ1-2 .
CASSPDGEGIYGYTF TGTGCCAGCAGCCCGGACGGGGAGGGTATCTATGGCTACACCTTC 15 TRBV9 . TRBJ1-2 few
CASSKGVDRTYEQYF TGTGCCAGCAGCAAAGGGGTGGACAGGACCTACGAGCAGTACTTC 15 TRBV21-1 . TRBJ2-7 .
CASSPPLPGTEAFF TGTGCCAGCTCACCCCCACTCCCGGGGACTGAAGCTTTCTTT 14 TRBV18 . TRBJ1-1 .
CASSLGEAGGRGEQFF TGTGCCAGCAGCTTAGGGGAAGCGGGGGGGCGGGGTGAGCAGTTCTTC 16 TRBV13 TRBD2 TRBJ2-1 .
CASSYPRGTTQETQYF TGTGCCAGCAGTTACCCTAGGGGCACGACGCAAGAGACCCAGTACTTC 16 TRBV6-5 . TRBJ2-5 .
CASSAGLAGTYEQYF TGTGCCAGCAGCGCGGGACTAGCGGGAACCTACGAGCAGTACTTC 15 TRBV9 TRBD2 TRBJ2-7 .
CASSRNGHNEKLFF TGTGCCAGTAGTAGGAACGGACATAATGAAAAACTGTTTTTT 14 TRBV19 . TRBJ1-4 .
CASSPRGRGGDGYTF TGTGCCAGCAGCCCAAGGGGGCGGGGGGGAGATGGCTACACCTTC 15 TRBV27 TRBD1 TRBJ1-2 once
CASSGGLWQPQHF TGTGCCTCCAGCGGGGGTCTCTGGCAGCCCCAGCATTTT 13 TRBV2 . TRBJ1-5 .
CAWGRSYEQYF TGTGCCTGGGGTCGGTCCTACGAGCAGTACTTC 11 TRBV30 . TRBJ2-7 .
CASSIDPDPGSRGYTF TGTGCCAGTAGTATAGATCCGGACCCCGGGAGTCGCGGCTACACCTTC 16 TRBV19 . TRBJ1-2 .
CASRPGTAVETQYF TGTGCCAGCAGGCCAGGGACTGCCGTCGAGACCCAGTACTTC 14 TRBV6-5 . TRBJ2-5 .
CASSLLGGDQNIQYF TGTGCCAGCTCTCTTTTAGGAGGGGACCAAAACATTCAGTACTTC 15 TRBV5-6 . TRBJ2-4 once
CASSASSSGGVYYEQYF TGTGCCAGCAGCGCCAGTTCTAGCGGGGGGGTCTACTACGAGCAGTACTTC 17 TRBV7-6 TRBD2 TRBJ2-7 .
CASSVTGSGYGYTF TGTGCCAGCAGTGTTACAGGGTCTGGCTATGGCTACACCTTC 14 TRBV2 . TRBJ1-2 .
CASKGFGSYNSPLHF TGTGCCAGTAAGGGTTTTGGGTCCTATAATTCACCCCTCCACTTT 15 TRBV27 . TRBJ1-6 few
CASGSGPAYEQYF TGTGCTAGTGGTTCGGGGCCCGCCTACGAGCAGTACTTC 13 TRBV12-5 . TRBJ2-7 .
CASSTGTRAGANVLTF TGTGCCAGTAGTACCGGGACTAGGGCTGGGGCCAACGTCCTGACTTTC 16 TRBV19 TRBD2 TRBJ2-6 .
CASSLKEGVAYEQYF TGTGCCAGCAGCTTAAAAGAGGGGGTGGCGTACGAGCAGTACTTC 15 TRBV7-9 . TRBJ2-7 .
CASREGGRWRKNSPLHF TGTGCCAGCAGGGAAGGCGGCCGTTGGAGGAAGAATTCACCCCTCCACTTT 17 TRBV6-1 . TRBJ1-6 .
CASSQDARDYGYTF TGCGCCAGCAGCCAAGATGCGAGGGACTATGGCTACACCTTC 14 TRBV4-1 . TRBJ1-2 .
CASSRRGGGETQYF TGTGCCAGCAGTAGAAGAGGGGGTGGCGAGACCCAGTACTTC 14 TRBV27 . TRBJ2-5 .
CASRPFTGLSNSPLHF TGCGCCAGCAGACCCTTCACAGGGCTGAGCAATTCACCCCTCCACTTT 16 TRBV5-1 . TRBJ1-6 .
CASSGSGELNEQFF TGCGCCAGCAGTGGAAGCGGGGAACTCAATGAGCAGTTCTTC 14 TRBV10-2 TRBD2 TRBJ2-1 .
CASSYGGWDQPQHF TGTGCCAGCAGTTACGGGGGCTGGGATCAGCCCCAGCATTTT 14 TRBV6-6 . TRBJ1-5 .
CASSNQTGVVYEQYF TGCGCCAGCAGCAATCAAACAGGGGTGGTCTACGAGCAGTACTTC 15 TRBV5-1 TRBD1 TRBJ2-7 .
CASSGAGGNSNQPQHF TGTGCCAGCAGTGGAGCGGGGGGGAATAGCAATCAGCCCCAGCATTTT 16 TRBV6-1 . TRBJ1-5 .
CASSYPQAAEQFF TGCGCCAGCAGCTACCCGCAAGCCGCTGAGCAGTTCTTC 13 TRBV5-1 . TRBJ2-1 .
CASGRGGRIHEQFF TGTGCCAGCGGACGGGGGGGCCGTATACATGAGCAGTTCTTC 14 TRBV7-2 TRBD2 TRBJ2-1 .
CASRRDRGPSTDTQYF TGTGCCAGCAGGCGGGACAGGGGGCCTAGCACAGATACGCAGTATTTT 16 TRBV7-9 TRBD1 TRBJ2-3 .
CASLRGVGSPLHF TGTGCCAGTTTAAGGGGAGTTGGTTCACCCCTCCACTTT 13 TRBV19 . TRBJ1-6 few
CASSQPNSPLHF TGTGCCAGCAGCCAACCTAATTCACCCCTCCACTTT 12 TRBV3-1/TRBV3-2 . TRBJ1-6 .
CASSLGQGFYNSPLHF TGTGCCAGCAGCTTAGGACAGGGGTTTTATAATTCACCCCTCCACTTT 16 TRBV7-9 TRBD1 TRBJ1-6 .
CASRLKAGLASTGELFF TGTGCCAGCAGACTGAAGGCGGGACTAGCGAGCACCGGGGAGCTGTTTTTT 17 TRBV27 TRBD2 TRBJ2-2 once
CASSAGGRETQYF TGTGCCAGCTCAGCCGGAGGTCGGGAGACCCAGTACTTC 13 TRBV18 . TRBJ2-5 .
CASSLRITENTEAFF TGTGCCAGCAGCTTGCGAATCACAGAGAACACTGAAGCTTTCTTT 15 TRBV5-8 . TRBJ1-1 .
CASSLDGTGELFF TGTGCCAGCAGTCTGGACGGCACCGGGGAGCTGTTTTTT 13 TRBV9 . TRBJ2-2 .
CASSLGGLETQYF TGTGCCAGCAGTTTGGGGGGACTGGAGACCCAGTACTTC 13 TRBV12-3/TRBV12-4 . TRBJ2-5 .
CATSDSAGLNNEQFF TGTGCCACCAGTGATTCTGCAGGACTGAACAATGAGCAGTTCTTC 15 TRBV24-1 . TRBJ2-1 .
CASSRRTGGDNYGYTF TGCGCCAGCAGTCGGAGGACAGGGGGCGATAACTATGGCTACACCTTC 16 TRBV23-1 TRBD1 TRBJ1-2 .
CASSLKGDPSNQPQHF TGCGCCAGCAGCTTGAAGGGGGACCCCAGCAATCAGCCCCAGCATTTT 16 TRBV5-1 . TRBJ1-5 .
CASSRVSEGQDSWGYEQYF TGTGCCAGCAGCCGAGTTTCGGAGGGACAGGACAGTTGGGGCTACGAGCAGTACTTC 19 TRBV27 TRBD1 TRBJ2-7 .
CAWNRGNNSPLHF TGTGCCTGGAACCGGGGAAATAATTCACCCCTCCACTTT 13 TRBV30 . TRBJ1-6 .
CASSFPKNRTRSGANVLTF TGTGCCAGCAGCTTTCCTAAAAACAGGACCCGCTCTGGGGCCAACGTCCTGACTTTC 19 TRBV11-2 . TRBJ2-6 .
CASSRSDSYNQPQHF TGTGCCAGCAGTCGTTCGGACAGCTATAATCAGCCCCAGCATTTT 15 TRBV6-5 . TRBJ1-5 .
CASSQDGMALHTF TGTGCCAGCAGCCAAGATGGAATGGCCCTTCACACCTTC 13 TRBV3-1/TRBV3-2 . TRBJ1-2 once